This entry is about one T cell receptor beta chain. No antigen is known for it. Its ends do not fully match the called genes, so a read error is possible. The CDR3 runs to 16 residues. Germline CDR1 is MGHRA and CDR2 is YSYEKL. Three rounds of nested PCR, following a modified ARM-PCR protocol, produced the TCRbeta library. From the multiplex PCR reads, TCRdb called clonotypes with MiXCR, one entry per CDR3 protein. The sample has 60,000 to 100,000 distinct CDR3 sequences; over 60% are singletons. These data originate in a study of tumor and adjacent non-tumor tissue in lung cancer. RNA was extracted from bulk tissue without any cell sorting. The normal lung tissue was taken more than 3 cm from the tumor edge. Study-wide results and caveats: Patients with more diverse tumor TCRs had worse survival. Significantly higher TCR diversity was found in tumor than normal lung.

The sample taken for sequencing was distant non-tumor lung tissue. The chain uses TRBV4-1 and TRBJ1-1; D ambiguous. The clonotype originates from a man between 65 and 79 years old with non-small cell lung cancer. CDR3 bases: TGCGCCAGAAGCCACCCTCTGCCTGCTATGAACGCTGAAGCTTTCTTT. Translated, it gives CARSHPLPAMNAEAFF.